Here is one T cell receptor (beta chain) with its context. The antigen is unknown. These data originate in a study of cytomegalovirus exposure and HLA in healthy donors. Study at large: Out of 150 million to 200 million T cells, an earlier analysis found roughly 110 million unique TCR beta sequences in total.

60 Vbeta and 13 Jbeta primers were used in PCR. Clones were read by immunoSEQ multiplex PCR, and TCRdb kept only the in-frame ones, dropping some. The sample records under 100,000 clones, 60% to 85% being singletons. Study-wide results and limits: It emerged from a later analysis that several of the most significant clusters appeared to be linked to common viral pathogens. Most TCR sequences were uncommon, yet certain public TCRs appeared in many donors.

Sequencing was done on a sample of PBMCs. This sequence was found in a man between 18 and 35 years old in good health and CMV-seropositive.

The CDR3 is CASSQDEGSSSGANVLTF. CDR3 coding DNA: TGCGCCAGCAGCCAAGATGAGGGCAGTAGCTCTGGGGCCAACGTCCTGACTTTC. This chain joins TRBV4-1 and TRBJ2-6, with D tentatively TRBD2 (5 bases). Trimming took off 0 bases at V and 0 bases at J, with 12 bases between the two ends. The CDR3 is 18 residues long. Germline-derived CDR1 and CDR2 are MGHRA and YSYEKL.